This entry lists 9 T cell receptor beta chains sequenced from one sample in a study of cytomegalovirus exposure and HLA in healthy donors. With 60 Vbeta and 13 Jbeta primers, the PCR was carried out. TCRdb keeps only in-frame clones here, not all; method: immunoSEQ multiplex PCR. The top ten hold 2% to 3% of the sample, which has roughly 190,000 clones, more than 80% seen once. The sample was PBMCs. The source of these receptors is a woman aged 50 to 60 in good health and CMV-seropositive.

The chain is built from TRBV5-4 and TRBJ1-2, with a weak D call TRBD1 (6 bases). V dropped 0 bases and J dropped 3 bases, with 15 bases sitting between them. The CDR3 totals 16 residues. Germline V gene lookup returns CDR1 SGHNT and CDR2 YYREEE (reference sequence). CDR3 sequence (DNA): TGTGCCAGCAGCTTGGGGGGGCAGGGAAGAGACTATGGCTACACCTTC. Encoded protein: CASSLGGQGRDYGYTF.

The CDR3 DNA follows: TGTGCCAGCAGTCCTACAGGGGCTTATGGCTACACCTTC. This encodes CASSPTGAYGYTF. The chain carries TRBV27 and TRBJ1-2, with 7 bases that match TRBD1. Trimming took 5 bases from V and 5 from J; bases not matched to a gene: 5. Germline CDR1 is MNHEY and CDR2 is SMNVEV (reference sequence). The CDR3 sequence is 13 residues long.

This chain connects TRBV2 to TRBJ2-7; D gene ambiguous. Germline lookup yields CDR1 SNHLY and CDR2 FYNNEI. This CDR3 spans 12 amino acids. V lost 7 bases and J 4 bases, leaving 11 bases between the germline ends. The CDR3 spells CASTLFSYEQYF. CDR3 DNA sequence: TGTGCCAGCACCCTCTTCTCGTACGAGCAGTACTTC.

This CDR3 reads CASSPGQGARGYTF. The CDR3 DNA reads TGCGCCAGCAGCCCGGGACAGGGGGCCCGTGGCTACACCTTC. The chain couples TRBV5-1 to TRBJ1-2, with 12 bases matching TRBD1. The CDR3 length is 14 residues. After removal of 4 bases from V and 7 bases from J, the junction contained 5 bases not matched to a gene. CDR1 SGHRS and CDR2 YFSETQ come from the germline V gene.

This rearrangement joins TRBV7-2 to TRBJ1-1; D ambiguous. The CDR3 has 14 amino acids. Germline V gene sequence: CDR1 SGHTA, CDR2 FQGNSA. V shed 5 bases and J shed 1 base, with 11 bases lying between them. CDR3: CASSTRVANTEAFF. The CDR3 nucleotides are TGTGCCAGCAGCACGAGGGTGGCGAACACTGAAGCTTTCTTT.

The chain carries TRBV5-4 and TRBJ2-1; 8 bases match TRBD2. This CDR3 has 14 amino acids. CDR1 and CDR2 (germline): SGHNT, YYREEE (reference sequence). Trimming removed 4 bases from V and 8 bases from J; junction bases left unmatched: 8. CDR3 bases: TGTGCCAGCAGCCTGTATTGGCGGGGGGATGAGCAGTTCTTC. Encoded protein: CASSLYWRGDEQFF.

The chain employs TRBV6-1 and TRBJ2-3; 7 bases align to TRBD1. From germline, CDR1 is MNHNS and CDR2 SASEGT. V lost 5 bases to trimming and J lost 7 bases; unmatched junction nucleotides: 9. The CDR3 has 14 residues. In DNA form, the CDR3 reads TGTGCCAGCAGTCGACGACAGGGATCACATACGCAGTATTTT. It translates to CASSRRQGSHTQYF.

The chain couples TRBV4-3 to TRBJ2-1, with D possibly being TRBD1 (5 bases). The V gene's germline CDR1 is LGHNA and CDR2 YSLEER. The CDR3 has 15 amino acids. V was trimmed by 0 bases and J by 4 bases, leaving 10 bases between them. The CDR3 nucleotides read TGCGCCAGCAGCCAAGACAGGGAATATTACAATGAGCAGTTCTTC. Its translation is CASSQDREYYNEQFF.

V is TRBV30 and J is TRBJ1-1; 11 nucleotides match TRBD1. Germline V gives CDR1 GTSNPN, CDR2 SVGIG (reference sequence). CDR3 length equals 13 residues. With V trimmed by 5 bases and J by 10 bases, 9 bases remained unmatched. CDR3 residues: CAWGQGATVGAFF. The CDR3, as DNA: TGTGCCTGGGGACAGGGGGCAACAGTGGGAGCTTTCTTT.